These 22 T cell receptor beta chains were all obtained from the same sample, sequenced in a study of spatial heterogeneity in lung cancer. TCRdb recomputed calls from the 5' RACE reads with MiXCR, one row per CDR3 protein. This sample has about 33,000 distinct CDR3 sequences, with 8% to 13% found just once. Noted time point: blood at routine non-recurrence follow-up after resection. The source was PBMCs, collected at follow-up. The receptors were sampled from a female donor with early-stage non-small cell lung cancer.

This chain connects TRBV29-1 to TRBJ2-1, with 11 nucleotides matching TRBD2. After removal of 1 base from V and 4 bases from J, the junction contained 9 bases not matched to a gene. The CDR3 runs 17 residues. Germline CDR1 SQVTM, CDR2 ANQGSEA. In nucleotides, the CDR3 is TGCAGCGTTGAAGTGCTAGCGGGGGGAACTGATTACAATGAGCAGTTCTTC. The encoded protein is CSVEVLAGGTDYNEQFF.

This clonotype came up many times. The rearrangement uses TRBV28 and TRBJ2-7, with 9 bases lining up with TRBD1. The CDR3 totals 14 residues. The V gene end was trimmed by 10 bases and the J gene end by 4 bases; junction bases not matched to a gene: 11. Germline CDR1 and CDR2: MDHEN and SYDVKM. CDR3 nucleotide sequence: TGTGCCATCGAACCACCGGGACAGGGTTACGAGCAGTACTTC. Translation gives CAIEPPGQGYEQYF.

CDR3 residues: CASSFGAAKDTQYF. The CDR3 DNA is TGCGCCAGCAGCTTCGGCGCAGCCAAAGATACGCAGTATTTT. This rearrangement joins TRBV5-1 to TRBJ2-3; D remains unclear. Between the trimmed V and J ends, which lost 2 bases and 5 bases, there was a span of 12 bases. The CDR3 runs to 14 residues. Looked up from germline, CDR1 is SGHRS and CDR2 is YFSETQ.

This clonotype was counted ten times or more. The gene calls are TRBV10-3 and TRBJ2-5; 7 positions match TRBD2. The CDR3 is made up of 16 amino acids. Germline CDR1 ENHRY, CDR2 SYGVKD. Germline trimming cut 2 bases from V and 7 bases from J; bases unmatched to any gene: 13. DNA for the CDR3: TGTGCCATCAGTGAGGGGAAGGGCTGGGAGCGGGGGACCCAGTACTTC. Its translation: CAISEGKGWERGTQYF.

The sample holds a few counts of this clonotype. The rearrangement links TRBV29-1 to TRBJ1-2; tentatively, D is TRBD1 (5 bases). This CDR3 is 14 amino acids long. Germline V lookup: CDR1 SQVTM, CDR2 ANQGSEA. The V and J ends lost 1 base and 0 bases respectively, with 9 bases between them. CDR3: CSVEGDPTNYGYTF. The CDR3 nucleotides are TGCAGCGTTGAAGGGGACCCCACTAACTATGGCTACACCTTC.

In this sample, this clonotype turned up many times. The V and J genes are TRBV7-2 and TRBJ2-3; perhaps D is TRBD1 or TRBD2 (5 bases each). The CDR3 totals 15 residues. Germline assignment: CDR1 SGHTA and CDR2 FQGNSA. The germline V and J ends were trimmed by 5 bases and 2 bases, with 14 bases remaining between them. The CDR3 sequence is CASSRQGAVTDTQYF. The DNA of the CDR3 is TGTGCCAGCAGCCGTCAGGGAGCGGTCACAGATACGCAGTATTTT.

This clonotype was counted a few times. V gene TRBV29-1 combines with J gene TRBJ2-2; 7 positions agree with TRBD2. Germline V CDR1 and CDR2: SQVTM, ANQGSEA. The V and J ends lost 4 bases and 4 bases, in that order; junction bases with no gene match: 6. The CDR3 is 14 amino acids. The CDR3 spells CSVAVGGITGELFF. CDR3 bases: TGCAGCGTTGCGGTCGGGGGGATCACCGGGGAGCTGTTTTTT.

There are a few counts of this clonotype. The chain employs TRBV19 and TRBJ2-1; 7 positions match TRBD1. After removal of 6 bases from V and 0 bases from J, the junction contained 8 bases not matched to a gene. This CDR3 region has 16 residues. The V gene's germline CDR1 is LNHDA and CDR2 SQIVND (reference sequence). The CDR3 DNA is TGTGCCAGTAGGGACAGGTCAAGGGGCTCCTACAATGAGCAGTTCTTC. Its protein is CASRDRSRGSYNEQFF. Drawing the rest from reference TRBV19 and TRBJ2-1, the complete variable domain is DGGITQSPKYLFRKEGQNVTLSCEQNLNHDAMYWYRQDPGQGLRLIYYSQIVNDFQKGDIAEGYSVSREKKESFPLTVTSAQKNPTAFYLCASRDRSRGSYNEQFFGPGTRLTVL.

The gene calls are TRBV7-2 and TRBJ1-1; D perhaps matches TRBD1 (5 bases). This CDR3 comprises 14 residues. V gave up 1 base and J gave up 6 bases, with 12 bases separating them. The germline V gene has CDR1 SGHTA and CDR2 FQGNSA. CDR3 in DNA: TGTGCCAGCAGCTTAGTTCTTCGCAGGGCTGAAGCTTTCTTT. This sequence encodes CASSLVLRRAEAFF.

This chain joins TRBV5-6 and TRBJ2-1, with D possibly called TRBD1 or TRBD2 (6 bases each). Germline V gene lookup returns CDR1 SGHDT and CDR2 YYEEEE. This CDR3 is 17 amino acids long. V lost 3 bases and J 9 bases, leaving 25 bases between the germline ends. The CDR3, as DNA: TGTGCCAGCAGCTCCATAACTTCGGGACTCGGGGGCGGTGAGCAGTTCTTC. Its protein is CASSSITSGLGGGEQFF.

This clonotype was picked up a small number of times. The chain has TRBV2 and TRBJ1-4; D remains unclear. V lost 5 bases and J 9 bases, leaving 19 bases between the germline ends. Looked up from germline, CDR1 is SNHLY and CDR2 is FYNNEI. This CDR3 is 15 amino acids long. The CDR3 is CASSPGSARTQKLFF. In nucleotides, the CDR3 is TGTGCCAGCAGTCCCGGGAGCGCCCGGACCCAAAAACTGTTTTTT.

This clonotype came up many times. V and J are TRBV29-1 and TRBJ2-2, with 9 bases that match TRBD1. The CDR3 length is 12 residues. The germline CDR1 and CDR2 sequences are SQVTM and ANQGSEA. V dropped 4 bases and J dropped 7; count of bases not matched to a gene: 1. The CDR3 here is CSVGQGVGELFF. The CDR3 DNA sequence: TGCAGCGTTGGACAGGGGGTCGGGGAGCTGTTTTTT.

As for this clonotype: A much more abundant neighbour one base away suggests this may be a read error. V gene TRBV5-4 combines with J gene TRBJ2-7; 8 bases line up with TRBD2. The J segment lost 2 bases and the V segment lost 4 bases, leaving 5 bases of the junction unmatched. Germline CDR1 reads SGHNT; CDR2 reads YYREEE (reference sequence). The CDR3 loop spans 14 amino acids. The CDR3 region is CASSQRGPTYEQYF. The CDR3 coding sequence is TGTGCCAGCAGCCAGCGGGGGCCCACCTACGAGCAGTACTTC.

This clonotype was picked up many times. CDR3 amino acids: CSVRRRGWNNEQFF. As DNA, the CDR3 is TGCAGCGTCCGTCGGCGGGGCTGGAACAATGAGCAGTTCTTC. The genes are TRBV29-1 and TRBJ2-1, with D possibly being TRBD2 (6 bases). Germline V gene lookup returns CDR1 SQVTM and CDR2 ANQGSEA. This CDR3 has 14 amino acids. Trimming pared 6 bases from V and 5 bases from J, leaving 17 bases between.

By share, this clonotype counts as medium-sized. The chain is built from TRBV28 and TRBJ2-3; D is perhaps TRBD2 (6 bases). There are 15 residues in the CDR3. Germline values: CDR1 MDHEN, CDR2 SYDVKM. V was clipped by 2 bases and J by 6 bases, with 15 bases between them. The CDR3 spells CASSLGGSFSDTQYF. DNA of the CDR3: TGTGCCAGCAGTTTAGGAGGGTCTTTTTCCGATACGCAGTATTTT.

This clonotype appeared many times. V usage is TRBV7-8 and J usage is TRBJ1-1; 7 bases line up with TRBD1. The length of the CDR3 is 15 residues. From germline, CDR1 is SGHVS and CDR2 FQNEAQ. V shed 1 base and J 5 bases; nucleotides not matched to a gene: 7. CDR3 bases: TGTGCCAGCAGCTTAGGGCAGGGGGTACGGACTGAAGCTTTCTTT. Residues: CASSLGQGVRTEAFF.

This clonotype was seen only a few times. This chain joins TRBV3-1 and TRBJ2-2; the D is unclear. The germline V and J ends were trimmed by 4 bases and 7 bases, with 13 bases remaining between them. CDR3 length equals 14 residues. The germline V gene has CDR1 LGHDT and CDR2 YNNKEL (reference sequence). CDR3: CASSRWDAVGELFF. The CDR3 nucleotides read TGTGCCAGCAGCCGGTGGGATGCTGTCGGGGAGCTGTTTTTT.

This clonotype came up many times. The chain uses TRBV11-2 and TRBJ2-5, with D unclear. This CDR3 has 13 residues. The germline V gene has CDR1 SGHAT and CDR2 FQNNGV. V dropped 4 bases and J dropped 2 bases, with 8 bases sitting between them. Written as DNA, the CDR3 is TGTGCCAGCAGCTCCTTGGGTCAAGAGACCCAGTACTTC. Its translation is CASSSLGQETQYF. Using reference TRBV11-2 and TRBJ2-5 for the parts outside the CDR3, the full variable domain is EAGVAQSPRYKIIEKRQSVAFWCNPISGHATLYWYQQILGQGPKLLIQFQNNGVVDDSQLPKDRFSAERLKGVDSTLKIQPAKLEDSAVYLCASSSLGQETQYFGPGTRLLVL.

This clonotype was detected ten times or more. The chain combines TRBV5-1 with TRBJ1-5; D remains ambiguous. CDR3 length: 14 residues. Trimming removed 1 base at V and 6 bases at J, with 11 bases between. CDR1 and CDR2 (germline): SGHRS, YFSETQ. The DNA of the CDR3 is TGCGCCAGCAGCTTGCAAGGACTGGGTCAGCCCCAGCATTTT. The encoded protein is CASSLQGLGQPQHF.

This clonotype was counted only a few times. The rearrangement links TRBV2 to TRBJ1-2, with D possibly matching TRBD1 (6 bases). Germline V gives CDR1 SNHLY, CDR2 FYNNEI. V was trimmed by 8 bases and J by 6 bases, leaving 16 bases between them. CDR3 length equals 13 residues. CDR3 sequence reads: CASRGSGGHGYTF. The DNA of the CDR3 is TGTGCCAGCCGGGGCAGCGGGGGCCATGGCTACACCTTC.

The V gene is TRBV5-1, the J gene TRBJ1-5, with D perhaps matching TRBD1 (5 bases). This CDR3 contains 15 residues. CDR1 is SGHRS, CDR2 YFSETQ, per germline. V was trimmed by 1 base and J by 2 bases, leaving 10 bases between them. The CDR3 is CASSLRGDGNQPQHF. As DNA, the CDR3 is TGCGCCAGCAGCTTGAGGGGAGATGGCAATCAGCCCCAGCATTTT.

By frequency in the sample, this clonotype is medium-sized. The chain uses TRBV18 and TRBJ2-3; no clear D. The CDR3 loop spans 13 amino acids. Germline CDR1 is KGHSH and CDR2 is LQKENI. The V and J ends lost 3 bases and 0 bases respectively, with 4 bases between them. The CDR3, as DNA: TGTGCCAGCTCACCCACTAGCACAGATACGCAGTATTTT. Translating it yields CASSPTSTDTQYF.